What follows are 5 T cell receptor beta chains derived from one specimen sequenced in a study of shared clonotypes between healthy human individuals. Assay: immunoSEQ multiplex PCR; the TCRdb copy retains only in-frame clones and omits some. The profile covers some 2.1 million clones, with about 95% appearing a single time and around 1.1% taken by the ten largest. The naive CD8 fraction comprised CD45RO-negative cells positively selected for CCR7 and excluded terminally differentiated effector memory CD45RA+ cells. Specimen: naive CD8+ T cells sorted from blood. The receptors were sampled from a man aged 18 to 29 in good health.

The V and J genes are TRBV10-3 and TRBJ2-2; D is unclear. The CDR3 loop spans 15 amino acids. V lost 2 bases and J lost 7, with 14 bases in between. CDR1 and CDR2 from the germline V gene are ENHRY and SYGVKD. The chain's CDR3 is CAISEDQQNLGELFF. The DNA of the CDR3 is TGTGCCATCAGTGAGGATCAACAGAACCTCGGGGAGCTGTTTTTT.

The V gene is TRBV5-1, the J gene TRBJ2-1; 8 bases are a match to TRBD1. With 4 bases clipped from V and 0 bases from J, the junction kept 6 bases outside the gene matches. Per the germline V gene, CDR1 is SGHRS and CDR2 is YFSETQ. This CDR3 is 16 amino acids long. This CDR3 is CASSPGQGSSYNEQFF. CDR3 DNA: TGCGCCAGCAGCCCTGGACAGGGAAGCTCCTACAATGAGCAGTTCTTC.

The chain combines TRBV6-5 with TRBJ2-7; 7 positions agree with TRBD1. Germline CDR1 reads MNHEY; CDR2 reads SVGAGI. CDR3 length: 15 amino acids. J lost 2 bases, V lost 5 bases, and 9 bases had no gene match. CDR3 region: CASSQGQTGPYEQYF. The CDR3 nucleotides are TGTGCCAGCAGTCAGGGACAGACTGGTCCCTACGAGCAGTACTTC.

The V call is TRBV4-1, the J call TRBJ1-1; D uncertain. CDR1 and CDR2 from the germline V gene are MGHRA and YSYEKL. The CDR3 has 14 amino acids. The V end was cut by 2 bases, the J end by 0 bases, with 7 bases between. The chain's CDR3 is CASSQRPLNTEAFF. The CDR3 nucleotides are TGCGCCAGCAGCCAACGGCCCCTGAACACTGAAGCTTTCTTT.

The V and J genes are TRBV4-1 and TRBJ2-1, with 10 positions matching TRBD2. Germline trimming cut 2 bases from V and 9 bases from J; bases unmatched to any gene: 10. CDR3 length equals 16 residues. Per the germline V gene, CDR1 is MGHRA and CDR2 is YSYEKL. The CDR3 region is CASSQPVGLAWGEQFF. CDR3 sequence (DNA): TGCGCCAGCAGCCAACCGGTGGGACTAGCGTGGGGTGAGCAGTTCTTC.